The 25 T cell receptor beta chains below were found in one sample sequenced in a study of blood T cell repertoires in COVID-19. Assay: immunoSEQ multiplex PCR; the TCRdb copy retains only in-frame clones and omits some. The table includes approximately 140,000 clones, about 80% detected once. The sequenced sample was peripheral blood. The receptors come from a man aged 35-49 years with active or convalescent COVID-19.

The chain employs TRBV4-3 and TRBJ2-4; TRBD2 is a possible D gene (5 bases). This CDR3 is 17 amino acids long. Trimming took off 0 bases at V and 1 base at J, with 13 bases between the two ends. In germline, CDR1 is LGHNA, CDR2 YSLEER. In nucleotides, the CDR3 is TGCGCCAGCAGCCAAGATTTTTACCCGGGGGCCAAAAACATTCAGTACTTC. Translated: CASSQDFYPGAKNIQYF.

The chain uses TRBV27 and TRBJ2-1; 12 bases agree with TRBD2. Per the germline V gene, CDR1 is MNHEY and CDR2 is SMNVEV (reference sequence). V lost 6 bases and J lost 1; bases outside the gene matches: 4. This CDR3 comprises 16 residues. The CDR3 protein is CASRGGTSGSYNEQFF. The CDR3 coding sequence is TGTGCCAGCAGGGGGGGGACTAGCGGGTCCTACAATGAGCAGTTCTTC.

The chain has TRBV18 and TRBJ2-7; TRBD1 matches at 10 bases. The germline V gene has CDR1 KGHSH and CDR2 LQKENI. J lost 4 bases, V lost 6 bases, and 12 bases had no gene match. The CDR3 loop spans 16 amino acids. The CDR3 protein is CASSRGTGELLYEQYF. The CDR3 bases are TGTGCCAGCTCGCGGGGGACAGGGGAACTTCTTTACGAGCAGTACTTC. Filled out from reference TRBV18 and TRBJ2-7, the complete variable domain reads NAGVMQNPRHLVRRRGQEARLRCSPMKGHSHVYWYRQLPEEGLKFMVYLQKENIIDESGMPKERFSAEFPKEGPSILRIQQVVRGDSAAYFCASSRGTGELLYEQYFGPGTRLTVT.

The chain has TRBV20-1 and TRBJ1-3; D gene uncertain. Germline-derived CDR1 and CDR2 are DFQATT and SNEGSKA (reference sequence). V was cut by 3 bases and J by 4 bases, with 13 bases left in between. CDR3 size: 14 residues. The CDR3 DNA reads as TGCAGTGCTAGTGGGGAGGGTGGAGGAAACACCATATATTTT. Protein product: CSASGEGGGNTIYF.

The chain has TRBV7-2 and TRBJ1-2; D may be TRBD1 (5 bases). CDR3 size: 15 residues. Germline V lookup: CDR1 SGHTA, CDR2 FQGNSA. V lost 5 bases and J lost 0, with 13 bases in between. The CDR3 is CASSREGKTNYGYTF. As DNA, the CDR3 is TGTGCCAGCAGCCGGGAGGGGAAGACTAACTATGGCTACACCTTC.

The rearrangement uses TRBV7-2 and TRBJ2-5, with 10 bases lining up with TRBD2. This CDR3 has 14 amino acids. Trimming took 5 bases from V and 8 from J; bases not matched to a gene: 8. Germline-derived CDR1 and CDR2 are SGHTA and FQGNSA. CDR3 in amino acids: CASSNTSGVGTQYF. In DNA, the CDR3 is TGTGCCAGCAGCAATACTAGCGGGGTCGGTACCCAGTACTTC.

The rearrangement uses TRBV6-5 and TRBJ1-6; TRBD1 agrees at 8 bases. Germline CDR1 and CDR2: MNHEY and SVGAGI. This CDR3 contains 14 residues. Trimming cost V 6 bases and J 10 bases; bases outside gene matches: 8. Here the CDR3 reads CASSPGTGFSPLHF. CDR3 DNA sequence: TGTGCCAGCAGCCCCGGGACAGGTTTCTCACCCCTCCACTTT.

V is TRBV5-4 and J is TRBJ2-3, with 9 bases matching TRBD1. This CDR3 contains 15 residues. In germline, CDR1 is SGHNT, CDR2 YYREEE (reference sequence). The junction had 7 bases not matched to a gene; V was cut back by 5 bases and J by 3 bases. The CDR3 nucleotides read TGTGCCAGCAGAACAGAGGGACAGGGAACAGATACGCAGTATTTT. It codes for CASRTEGQGTDTQYF.

This clone was seen a handful of times. The chain couples TRBV6-1 to TRBJ2-2; the match to TRBD2 covers 8 bases. V dropped 6 bases and J dropped 0; count of bases not matched to a gene: 3. CDR3 size: 15 residues. CDR1 is MNHNS, CDR2 SASEGT, per germline. The CDR3 nucleotides are TGTGCCAGCAGGGCGGGGGGCACGAACACCGGGGAGCTGTTTTTT. Its translation is CASRAGGTNTGELFF.

Concerning this clone itself: Other DNA sequences of this sample code for an identical CDR3. This chain joins TRBV7-2 and TRBJ2-7; 7 bases match TRBD1. V shed 1 base, J shed 0 bases, and the junction held 3 bases outside the gene matches. The CDR3 has 15 amino acids. The germline gives CDR1 SGHTA, CDR2 FQGNSA. CDR3 amino acids: CASSLGQGVSYEQYF. The CDR3 DNA sequence: TGTGCCAGCAGCTTAGGGCAGGGGGTCTCCTACGAGCAGTACTTC.

The rearrangement links TRBV2 to TRBJ1-1; 8 nucleotides agree with TRBD1. CDR3 length: 19 residues. Losses at the gene ends were 1 base for V and 2 bases for J; bases not matched to a gene: 15. Germline V gene sequence: CDR1 SNHLY, CDR2 FYNNEI. The CDR3 is CASSEVFGQGALGNTEAFF. CDR3 DNA sequence: TGTGCCAGCAGTGAAGTTTTCGGACAGGGTGCGCTTGGTAACACTGAAGCTTTCTTT.

The chain employs TRBV7-2 and TRBJ2-5, with no clear D. Germline V gene lookup returns CDR1 SGHTA and CDR2 FQGNSA. The V end lost 2 bases, the J end lost 1 base, and 5 bases lay between the germline ends. The CDR3 is made up of 13 amino acids. Written as DNA, the CDR3 is TGTGCCAGCAGCTTACCGAGCCAAGAGACCCAGTACTTC. This translates into CASSLPSQETQYF.

The chain carries TRBV4-2 and TRBJ1-3; 7 bases match TRBD1. The CDR3 extends over 14 amino acids. From germline, CDR1 is LGHNA and CDR2 YNFKEQ. J was trimmed by 7 bases and V by 0 bases; bases with no gene match: 3. In DNA form, the CDR3 reads TGTGCCAGCAGCCAAGACCAACAGGGGAACACCATATATTTT. It is translated as CASSQDQQGNTIYF.

The chain employs TRBV4-2 and TRBJ1-4; no definite D call. The V end lost 0 bases, the J end lost 4 bases, and 9 bases lay between the germline ends. Germline values: CDR1 LGHNA, CDR2 YNFKEQ. The CDR3 is 15 amino acids. DNA for the CDR3: TGTGCCAGCAGCCAAGATGGCGGATTTAATGAAAAACTGTTTTTT. Amino acid sequence: CASSQDGGFNEKLFF.

The chain uses TRBV19 and TRBJ2-4; possibly TRBD1 for D (6 bases). This CDR3 comprises 14 residues. Trimming removed 7 bases from V and 7 bases from J, with 17 bases in between. Looked up from germline, CDR1 is LNHDA and CDR2 is SQIVND (reference sequence). CDR3 sequence (DNA): TGTGCCAGTAACGCCGGGGCAGGGGAGAACATTCAGTACTTC. Residues: CASNAGAGENIQYF.

The chain employs TRBV27 and TRBJ2-5; the match to TRBD1 covers 7 bases. The CDR3 is 12 residues long. J was trimmed by 5 bases and V by 5 bases; bases with no gene match: 2. Germline V gene data show CDR1 as MNHEY and CDR2 as SMNVEV (reference sequence). The chain's CDR3 is CASSPRGETQYF. In DNA form, the CDR3 reads TGTGCCAGCAGTCCCAGGGGGGAGACCCAGTACTTC.

This chain uses TRBV1 with TRBJ2-3; the D call in the table, TRBD1, was not verified against the DNA. TRBV1 is flagged as a pseudogene. There are 18 residues in the CDR3. In DNA, the CDR3 is TGCACCAGCAGTCCCATGGCGCTGGACAGGGGATTCACCGATACGCAGTATTTT. Translated, it gives CTSSPMALDRGFTDTQYF.

The V and J genes are TRBV6-5 and TRBJ1-6, with 8 bases aligning to TRBD1. This CDR3 is 15 amino acids long. J gave up 6 bases and V 6 bases, and 7 bases lay outside the gene matches. Germline assignment: CDR1 MNHEY and CDR2 SVGAGI. The CDR3 spells CASRDQGAPNSPLHF. The DNA of the CDR3 is TGTGCCAGCAGAGACCAGGGGGCCCCTAATTCACCCCTCCACTTT.

The rearrangement uses TRBV6-5 and TRBJ2-1; tentatively, D is TRBD2 (6 bases). V was shortened by 3 bases and J by 0 bases, with 12 bases between the two germline ends. Germline lookup yields CDR1 MNHEY and CDR2 SVGAGI. The CDR3 contains 16 residues. Written as DNA, the CDR3 is TGTGCCAGCAGTTATTTCCGCGGGGACTCCTACAATGAGCAGTTCTTC. It encodes CASSYFRGDSYNEQFF.

This chain connects TRBV7-9 to TRBJ1-4, with D possibly TRBD1 on 5 matching bases. Per the germline V gene, CDR1 is SEHNR and CDR2 is FQNEAQ (reference sequence). The CDR3 is 15 amino acids. Trimming shortened V by 5 bases and J by 2 bases, and 12 bases separated the two germline ends. This chain's CDR3 is CASSDRRVTNEKLFF. The CDR3 DNA sequence: TGTGCCAGCAGCGACCGCAGGGTCACTAATGAAAAACTGTTTTTT.

The CDR3 DNA sequence: TGTGCCATCAGTGAGTCTCGACAGACCTCCTATGGCTACACCTTC. This sequence encodes CAISESRQTSYGYTF. The chain recombines TRBV10-3 with TRBJ1-2; D perhaps matches TRBD1 (5 bases). This CDR3 has 15 residues. V was clipped by 0 bases and J by 4 bases, with 12 bases between them. Germline V gene data show CDR1 as ENHRY and CDR2 as SYGVKD.

This chain joins TRBV29-1 and TRBJ2-1; 9 positions match TRBD1. The CDR3 length is 16 residues. Germline V lookup: CDR1 SQVTM, CDR2 ANQGSEA. The ends lost 4 bases at V and 5 bases at J; junction bases unmatched: 12. CDR3 coding DNA: TGCAGCGTTGGCGCAGTTAAGACAGGGGGGCACAATGAGCAGTTCTTC. Amino acid sequence: CSVGAVKTGGHNEQFF.

The chain employs TRBV12-3 or TRBV12-4 and TRBJ1-5; D is perhaps TRBD1 (5 bases). This CDR3 has 13 residues. With 2 bases removed from V and 6 bases from J, the gap between germline ends came to 8 bases. This chain's CDR3 is CASSLQGGQPQHF. The CDR3 DNA reads as TGTGCCAGCAGTTTACAGGGCGGTCAGCCCCAGCATTTT.

The chain is built from TRBV7-2 and TRBJ2-2, with D unresolved. V lost 7 bases and J lost 1, with 10 bases in between. The germline V gene has CDR1 SGHTA and CDR2 FQGNSA. This CDR3 is built from 14 residues. This chain's CDR3 is CASTLTVNTGELFF. The CDR3 DNA reads TGTGCCAGCACCCTTACAGTGAACACCGGGGAGCTGTTTTTT.

Only a few counts were recorded for this clone. The V gene is TRBV30, the J gene TRBJ2-3; tentatively, D is TRBD2 (6 bases). The CDR3 runs 16 residues. V dropped 7 bases and J dropped 0 bases, with 20 bases sitting between them. Germline CDR1 GTSNPN, CDR2 SVGIG (reference sequence). CDR3 sequence: CASTHGGDYSTDTQYF. CDR3 bases: TGTGCCTCAACTCATGGAGGGGATTATAGCACAGATACGCAGTATTTT.